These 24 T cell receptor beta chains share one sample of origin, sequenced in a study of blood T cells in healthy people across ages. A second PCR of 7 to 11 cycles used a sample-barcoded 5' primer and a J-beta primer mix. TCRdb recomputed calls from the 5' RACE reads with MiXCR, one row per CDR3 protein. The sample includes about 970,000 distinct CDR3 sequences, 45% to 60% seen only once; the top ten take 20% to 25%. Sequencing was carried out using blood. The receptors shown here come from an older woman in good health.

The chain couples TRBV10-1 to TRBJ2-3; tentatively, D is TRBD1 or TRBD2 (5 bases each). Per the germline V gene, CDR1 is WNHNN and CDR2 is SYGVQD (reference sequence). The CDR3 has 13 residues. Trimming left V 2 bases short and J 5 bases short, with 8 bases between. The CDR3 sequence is CASSEGGRDTQYF. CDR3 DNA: TGCGCCAGCAGTGAGGGGGGAAGAGATACGCAGTATTTT.

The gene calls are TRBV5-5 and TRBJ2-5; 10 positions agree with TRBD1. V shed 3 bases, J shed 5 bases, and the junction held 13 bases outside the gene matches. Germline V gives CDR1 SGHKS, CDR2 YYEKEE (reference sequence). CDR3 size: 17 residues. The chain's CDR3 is CASSSYSGTGERETQYF. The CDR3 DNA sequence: TGTGCCAGCAGCTCTTATTCCGGGACAGGGGAGAGGGAGACCCAGTACTTC.

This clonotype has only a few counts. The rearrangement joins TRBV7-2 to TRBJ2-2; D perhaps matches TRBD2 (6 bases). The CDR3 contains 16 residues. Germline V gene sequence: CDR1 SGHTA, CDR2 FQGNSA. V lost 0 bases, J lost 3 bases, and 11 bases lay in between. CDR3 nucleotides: TGTGCCAGCAGCTTAGCGTACGGGAGTTACACCGGGGAGCTGTTTTTT. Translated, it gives CASSLAYGSYTGELFF.

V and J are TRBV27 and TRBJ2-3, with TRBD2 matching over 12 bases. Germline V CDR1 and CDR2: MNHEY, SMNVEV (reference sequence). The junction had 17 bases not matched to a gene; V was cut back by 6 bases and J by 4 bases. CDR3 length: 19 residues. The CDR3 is CASSPGLAGPLGSPDTQYF. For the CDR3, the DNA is TGTGCCAGCAGCCCTGGACTAGCGGGACCCCTCGGTTCCCCAGATACGCAGTATTTT.

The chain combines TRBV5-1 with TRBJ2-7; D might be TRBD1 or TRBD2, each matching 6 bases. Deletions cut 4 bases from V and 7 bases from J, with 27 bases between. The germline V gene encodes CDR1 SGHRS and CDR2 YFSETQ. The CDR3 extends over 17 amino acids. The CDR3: CASSLRSGAITYVEQYF. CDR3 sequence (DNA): TGCGCCAGCAGCCTCCGTTCGGGGGCCATCACTTACGTGGAGCAGTACTTC.

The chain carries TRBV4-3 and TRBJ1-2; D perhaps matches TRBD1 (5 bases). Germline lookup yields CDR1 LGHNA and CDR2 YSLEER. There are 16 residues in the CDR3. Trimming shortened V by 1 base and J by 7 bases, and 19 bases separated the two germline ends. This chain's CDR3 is CASSQVSRQGGGGYTF. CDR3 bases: TGCGCCAGCAGCCAAGTTTCCCGGCAGGGAGGCGGTGGCTACACCTTC.

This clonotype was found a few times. The CDR3 DNA is TGTGCCAGCAGCGCGGGACTAGCGTCGGAAGATACGCAGTATTTT. Amino acids: CASSAGLASEDTQYF. The gene calls are TRBV7-2 and TRBJ2-3, with 10 positions matching TRBD2. This CDR3 is built from 15 residues. With V trimmed by 5 bases and J by 5 bases, 7 bases remained unmatched. From germline, CDR1 is SGHTA and CDR2 FQGNSA.

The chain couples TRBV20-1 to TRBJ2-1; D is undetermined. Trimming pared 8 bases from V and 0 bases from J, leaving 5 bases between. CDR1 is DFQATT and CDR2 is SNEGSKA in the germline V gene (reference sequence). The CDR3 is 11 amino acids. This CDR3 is CSSSSYNEQFF. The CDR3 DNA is TGCAGTAGCAGCTCCTACAATGAGCAGTTCTTC.

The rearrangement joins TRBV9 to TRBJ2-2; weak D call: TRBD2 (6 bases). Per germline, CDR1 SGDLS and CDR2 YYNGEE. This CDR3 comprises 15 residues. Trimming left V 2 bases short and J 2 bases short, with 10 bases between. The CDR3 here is CASSVGAGNTGELFF. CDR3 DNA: TGTGCCAGCAGCGTGGGAGCGGGTAACACCGGGGAGCTGTTTTTT.

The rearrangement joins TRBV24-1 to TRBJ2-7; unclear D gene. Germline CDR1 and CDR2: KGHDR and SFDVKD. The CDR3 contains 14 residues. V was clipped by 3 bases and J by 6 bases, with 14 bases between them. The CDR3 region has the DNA TGTGCCACCAGTGATCCCCGAAGTCCGGCCGAGCAGTACTTC. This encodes CATSDPRSPAEQYF.

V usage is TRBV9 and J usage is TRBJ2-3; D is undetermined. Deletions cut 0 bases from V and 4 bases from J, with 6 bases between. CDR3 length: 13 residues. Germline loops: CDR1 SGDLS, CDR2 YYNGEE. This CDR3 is CASSVDRPDTQYF. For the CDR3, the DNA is TGTGCCAGCAGCGTAGATAGACCAGATACGCAGTATTTT.

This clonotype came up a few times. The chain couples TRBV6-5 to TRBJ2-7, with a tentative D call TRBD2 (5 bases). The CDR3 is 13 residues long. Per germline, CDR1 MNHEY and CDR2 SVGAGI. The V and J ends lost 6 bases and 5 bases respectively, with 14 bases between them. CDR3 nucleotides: TGTGCCAGCAGCGCGGCGGGTATCAACGAGCAGTACTTC. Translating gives CASSAAGINEQYF.

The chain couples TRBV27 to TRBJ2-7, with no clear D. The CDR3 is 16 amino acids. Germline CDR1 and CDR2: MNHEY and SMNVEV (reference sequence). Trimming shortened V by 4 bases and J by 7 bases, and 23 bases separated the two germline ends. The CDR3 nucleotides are TGTGCCAGCAGTTCCTCAACGAGACATTCTTACAATGAGCAGTACTTC. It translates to CASSSSTRHSYNEQYF.

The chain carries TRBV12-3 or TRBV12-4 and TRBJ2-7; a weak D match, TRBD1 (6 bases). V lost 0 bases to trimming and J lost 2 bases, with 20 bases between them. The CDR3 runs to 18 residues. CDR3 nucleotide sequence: TGTGCCAGCAGTTTAGCGTGGAGAACAGGGCCGAACACCTACGAGCAGTACTTC. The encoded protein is CASSLAWRTGPNTYEQYF.

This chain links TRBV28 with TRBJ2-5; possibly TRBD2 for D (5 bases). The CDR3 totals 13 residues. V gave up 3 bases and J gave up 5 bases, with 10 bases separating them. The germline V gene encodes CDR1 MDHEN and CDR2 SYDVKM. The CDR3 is CASSLVAMETQYF. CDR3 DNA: TGTGCCAGCAGTTTGGTAGCGATGGAGACCCAGTACTTC.

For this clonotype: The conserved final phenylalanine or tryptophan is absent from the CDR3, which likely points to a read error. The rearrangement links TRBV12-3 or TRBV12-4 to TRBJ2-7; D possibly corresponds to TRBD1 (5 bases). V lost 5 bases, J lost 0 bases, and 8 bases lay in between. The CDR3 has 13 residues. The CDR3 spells CASSGQGSYEQYY. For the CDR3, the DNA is TGTGCCAGCAGTGGGCAGGGCTCCTACGAGCAGTACTAC.

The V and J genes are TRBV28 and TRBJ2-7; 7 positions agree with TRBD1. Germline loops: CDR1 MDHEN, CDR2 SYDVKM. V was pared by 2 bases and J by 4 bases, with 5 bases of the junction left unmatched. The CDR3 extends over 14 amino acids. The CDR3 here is CASSLDLTGYEQYF. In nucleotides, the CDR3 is TGTGCCAGCAGTTTAGACCTGACAGGGTACGAGCAGTACTTC.

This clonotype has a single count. The CDR3 DNA reads as TGTGCCAGCAGCCCAGGGGGGAAAAGCAATGGCTACACCTTC. It encodes CASSPGGKSNGYTF. The rearrangement links TRBV7-2 to TRBJ1-2, with 7 bases fitting TRBD1. The CDR3 has 14 amino acids. Germline V CDR1 and CDR2: SGHTA, FQGNSA. The V gene end was trimmed by 5 bases and the J gene end by 6 bases; junction bases not matched to a gene: 9.

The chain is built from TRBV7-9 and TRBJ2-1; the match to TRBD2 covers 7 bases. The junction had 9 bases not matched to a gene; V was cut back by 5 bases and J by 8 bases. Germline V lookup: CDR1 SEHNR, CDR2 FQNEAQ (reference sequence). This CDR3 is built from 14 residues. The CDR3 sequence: CASSISTSLDEQFF. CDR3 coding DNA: TGTGCCAGCAGCATCTCGACTAGCTTAGATGAGCAGTTCTTC.

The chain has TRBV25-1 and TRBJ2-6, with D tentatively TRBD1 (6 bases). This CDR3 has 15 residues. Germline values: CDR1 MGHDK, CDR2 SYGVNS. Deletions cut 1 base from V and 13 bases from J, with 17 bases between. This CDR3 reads CASSESMGAGFVLTF. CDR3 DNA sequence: TGTGCCAGCAGTGAATCCATGGGGGCCGGTTTTGTCCTGACTTTC.

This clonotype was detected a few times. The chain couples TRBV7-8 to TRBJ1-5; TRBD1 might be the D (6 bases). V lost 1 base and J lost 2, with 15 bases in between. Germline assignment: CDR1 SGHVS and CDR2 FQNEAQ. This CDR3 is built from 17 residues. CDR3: CASSLGRGHGGNQPQHF. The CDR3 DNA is TGTGCCAGCAGCTTAGGTCGGGGACACGGCGGCAATCAGCCCCAGCATTTT.

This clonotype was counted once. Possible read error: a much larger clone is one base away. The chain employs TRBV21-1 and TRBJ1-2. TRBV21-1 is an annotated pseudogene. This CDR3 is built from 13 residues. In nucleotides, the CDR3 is TGTGCCCACCCACAGAGGACCAACTATGGCTACACCTTC. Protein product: CAHPQRTNYGYTF.

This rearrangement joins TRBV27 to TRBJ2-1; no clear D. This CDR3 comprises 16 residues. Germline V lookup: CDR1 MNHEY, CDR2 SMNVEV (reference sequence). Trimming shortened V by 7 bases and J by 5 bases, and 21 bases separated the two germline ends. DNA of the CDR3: TGTGCCAGCAAATCACACCCTGCAGGCCCCCACAATGAGCAGTTCTTC. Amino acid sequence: CASKSHPAGPHNEQFF.

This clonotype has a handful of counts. CDR3 protein: CASSLIRETQYF. CDR3 in DNA: TGTGCCAGCAGCTTAATCCGGGAGACCCAGTACTTC. V gene TRBV7-2 combines with J gene TRBJ2-4, with no clear D. The DNA end lines up better with TRBJ2-5; the J call may be wrong. The CDR3 spans 12 residues. CDR1 SGHTA and CDR2 FQGNSA come from the germline V gene.